The 28 T cell receptor beta chains presented below share a single source sample, sequenced in a study of cytomegalovirus exposure and HLA in healthy donors. Primers for the PCR totalled 60 Vbeta and 13 Jbeta. Measured with immunoSEQ multiplex PCR; TCRdb has only the in-frame clones, and not every one. In the table there are about 110,000 clones, roughly 78% of which are singletons. The sample was PBMCs. The receptor set was obtained from a woman in her 30s in good health and CMV-seronegative.

This chain uses TRBV7-8 with TRBJ2-1; D is possibly TRBD1 (7 bases). CDR3 length: 13 residues. Trimming took off 4 bases at V and 11 bases at J, with 15 bases between the two ends. CDR1 and CDR2 (germline): SGHVS, FQNEAQ. The CDR3 nucleotides are TGTGCCAGCAGCTCCCTCCCAGGGGGGAAGCAGTTCTTC. This gives the protein CASSSLPGGKQFF.

This sequence joins TRBV29-1 and TRBJ2-1; 9 bases align to TRBD2. The CDR3 totals 16 residues. Germline trimming cut 0 bases from V and 2 bases from J; bases unmatched to any gene: 5. Germline CDR1 is SQVTM and CDR2 is ANQGSEA. CDR3 sequence reads: CSVEDLAGNTYNEQFF. DNA for the CDR3: TGCAGCGTTGAAGATCTAGCGGGGAACACCTACAATGAGCAGTTCTTC.

The J gene is TRBJ1-6, the V gene TRBV5-1; D is perhaps TRBD1 (5 bases). CDR1 is SGHRS and CDR2 is YFSETQ in the germline V gene. CDR3 size: 14 residues. Trimming took 0 bases from V and 6 from J, leaving 7 bases between them. CDR3 in amino acids: CASSLGGGNSPLHF. CDR3 bases: TGCGCCAGCAGCTTGGGCGGGGGTAATTCACCCCTCCACTTT.

This clone has a single count. The chain couples TRBV4-3 to TRBJ1-5; D is undetermined. Germline V CDR1 and CDR2: LGHNA, YSLEER. Trimming stripped 0 bases from V and 7 bases from J, with 16 bases between. The CDR3 covers 16 residues. For the CDR3, the DNA is TGCGCCAGCAGCCAAGATAGGAAAACTGGGCTCCAGCCCCAGCATTTT. This sequence encodes CASSQDRKTGLQPQHF.

The rearrangement joins TRBV11-2 to TRBJ1-1; no definite D call. The CDR3 sequence is 10 residues long. Germline CDR1 reads SGHAT; CDR2 reads FQNNGV. Trimming removed 4 bases at V and 5 bases at J, with 2 bases between. The CDR3, as DNA: TGTGCCAGCAGCTCTACTGAAGCTTTCTTT. This encodes CASSSTEAFF.

This chain links TRBV4-1 with TRBJ2-7; TRBD2 matches at 8 bases. Germline V lookup: CDR1 MGHRA, CDR2 YSYEKL. The CDR3 spans 15 residues. After removal of 1 base from V and 7 bases from J, the junction contained 9 bases not matched to a gene. The CDR3 sequence is CASSQAAGAGVEQYF. The CDR3, as DNA: TGCGCCAGCAGCCAAGCGGCGGGAGCGGGGGTTGAGCAGTACTTC.

The rearrangement links TRBV19 to TRBJ2-5, with 7 bases lining up with TRBD1. V was pared by 6 bases and J by 3 bases, with 4 bases of the junction left unmatched. CDR1 and CDR2 from the germline V gene are LNHDA and SQIVND (reference sequence). The CDR3 is 13 residues long. CDR3: CASSNDREETQYF. The CDR3 DNA reads as TGTGCCAGTAGCAACGACAGGGAAGAGACCCAGTACTTC.

The CDR3 region has the DNA TGTGCCTGGAGTGTGGGAGGTTGGAACACTGAAGCTTTCTTT. Amino acids: CAWSVGGWNTEAFF. J is TRBJ1-1 and V is TRBV30; no reliable D call. Trimming took off 0 bases at V and 1 base at J, with 9 bases between the two ends. Germline V gene sequence: CDR1 GTSNPN, CDR2 SVGIG (reference sequence). This CDR3 spans 14 amino acids.

This rearrangement joins TRBV10-3 to TRBJ2-3; possibly TRBD1 for D (5 bases). Per germline, CDR1 ENHRY and CDR2 SYGVKD. The CDR3 extends over 15 amino acids. Trimming shortened V by 4 bases and J by 3 bases, and 14 bases separated the two germline ends. The CDR3, as DNA: TGTGCCATCAGTGTTAGGGGCGCAAAAACAGATACGCAGTATTTT. It encodes CAISVRGAKTDTQYF.

The chain links TRBV30 to TRBJ1-2, with 9 bases that match TRBD1. Per germline, CDR1 GTSNPN and CDR2 SVGIG (reference sequence). V shed 5 bases, J shed 4 bases, and the junction held 14 bases outside the gene matches. This CDR3 region has 16 residues. As DNA, the CDR3 is TGTGCCTGGGATCCGGGACAGGGAAATTGGGGCTATGGCTACACCTTC. It yields the protein CAWDPGQGNWGYGYTF. The full variable domain, completed using reference TRBV30 and TRBJ1-2, is SQTIHQWPATLVQPVGSPLSLECTVEGTSNPNLYWYRQAAGRGLQLLFYSVGIGQISSEVPQNLSASRPQDRQFILSSKKLLLSDSGFYLCAWDPGQGNWGYGYTFGSGTRLTVV.

This rearrangement joins TRBV15 to TRBJ2-1; D is ambiguous. The CDR3 is 13 residues long. Trimming shortened V by 0 bases and J by 10 bases, and 10 bases separated the two germline ends. Looked up from germline, CDR1 is LNHNV and CDR2 is YYDKDF (reference sequence). CDR3 nucleotide sequence: TGTGCCACCAGCAGAGATCAGCGAAAGGAGCAGTTCTTC. Its translation is CATSRDQRKEQFF. Using reference TRBV15 and TRBJ2-1 for the parts outside the CDR3, the full variable domain is DAMVIQNPRYQVTQFGKPVTLSCSQTLNHNVMYWYQQKSSQAPKLLFHYYDKDFNNEADTPDNFQSRRPNTSFCFLDIRSPGLGDTAMYLCATSRDQRKEQFFGPGTRLTVL.

The V and J genes are TRBV4-3 and TRBJ1-2, with 8 bases matching TRBD1. The germline V gene has CDR1 LGHNA and CDR2 YSLEER. Trimming removed 2 bases from V and 6 bases from J; junction bases left unmatched: 11. The CDR3 totals 16 residues. In DNA, the CDR3 is TGCGCCAGCAGCCAATGGGCAGGGGGCCGTTCGGATGGCTACACCTTC. Translated, it gives CASSQWAGGRSDGYTF.

The chain recombines TRBV12-5 with TRBJ2-5, with D perhaps matching TRBD2 (6 bases). Trimming removed 5 bases at V and 0 bases at J, with 13 bases between. The CDR3 has 15 amino acids. Germline assignment: CDR1 LGHNT and CDR2 FRNRAP. The CDR3, as DNA: TGTGCTAGTGGTAGGGGCCGGGGGTACCAAGAGACCCAGTACTTC. Protein sequence: CASGRGRGYQETQYF.

The chain uses TRBV28 and TRBJ1-1, with TRBD1 matching over 7 bases. The CDR3 is 15 amino acids. The V gene end was trimmed by 7 bases and the J gene end by 1 base; junction bases not matched to a gene: 9. CDR1 and CDR2 (germline): MDHEN, SYDVKM. CDR3 region: CASNYEGAPNTEAFF. In DNA form, the CDR3 reads TGTGCCAGCAACTATGAGGGGGCGCCGAACACTGAAGCTTTCTTT.

CDR3 residues: CASSLSSALNTEAFF. In DNA, the CDR3 is TGTGCCAGCAGCTTATCAAGTGCGTTGAACACTGAAGCTTTCTTT. The V and J genes are TRBV7-6 and TRBJ1-1; D is unclear. Trimming removed 2 bases from V and 0 bases from J, with 10 bases in between. CDR1 and CDR2 from the germline V gene are SGHVS and FNYEAQ. The CDR3 length is 15 residues.

The V and J genes are TRBV30 and TRBJ1-2; 7 nucleotides match TRBD1. Germline V lookup: CDR1 GTSNPN, CDR2 SVGIG (reference sequence). J lost 6 bases, V lost 8 bases, and 6 bases had no gene match. The CDR3 extends over 11 amino acids. CDR3 coding DNA: TGTGCCACAGACAGGGCTGATGGCTACACCTTC. This codes for CATDRADGYTF.

The genes are TRBV5-1 and TRBJ1-2; 9 bases line up with TRBD1. The CDR3 is 15 residues long. Losses at the gene ends were 7 bases for V and 5 bases for J; bases not matched to a gene: 12. The germline V gene encodes CDR1 SGHRS and CDR2 YFSETQ. The CDR3 coding sequence is TGCGCCAGCCGAGCCCGGGACAGGGCCCCTTATGGCTACACCTTC. Its translation is CASRARDRAPYGYTF.

The chain carries TRBV11-2 and TRBJ1-2; the D gene is possibly TRBD1 (6 bases). V was shortened by 5 bases and J by 8 bases, with 21 bases between the two germline ends. This CDR3 has 15 residues. Per germline, CDR1 SGHAT and CDR2 FQNNGV. CDR3 DNA sequence: TGTGCCAGCAGCCAAACGCCGGGACAATTGAGCGGCTACACCTTC. This sequence encodes CASSQTPGQLSGYTF.

The chain couples TRBV29-1 to TRBJ2-1, with TRBD2 matching over 10 bases. CDR3 length: 16 residues. Unmatched junction bases numbered 8, after V lost 1 base and J lost 5 bases. Germline V gene data show CDR1 as SQVTM and CDR2 as ANQGSEA. The chain's CDR3 is CSVEGYTSGINNEQFF. The CDR3 bases are TGCAGCGTTGAAGGCTATACTAGCGGGATAAACAATGAGCAGTTCTTC.

The chain is built from TRBV30 and TRBJ1-1; no clear D gene. CDR1 and CDR2 (germline): GTSNPN, SVGIG (reference sequence). CDR3 size: 11 residues. Trimming left V 2 bases short and J 1 base short, with 2 bases between. The DNA of the CDR3 is TGTGCCTGGAGTCGGAACACTGAAGCTTTCTTT. It is translated as CAWSRNTEAFF.

The chain joins TRBV19 to TRBJ1-1, with 9 nucleotides matching TRBD1. Germline trimming cut 6 bases from V and 4 bases from J; bases unmatched to any gene: 3. CDR3 size: 13 residues. Germline loops: CDR1 LNHDA, CDR2 SQIVND (reference sequence). Here the CDR3 DNA reads TGTGCCAGTAGGATGACAGGGGGCACTGAAGCTTTCTTT. This encodes CASRMTGGTEAFF.

The CDR3 is CASSQEQGAGVDTQYF. The CDR3 bases are TGCGCCAGCAGCCAAGAACAGGGGGCGGGTGTGGATACGCAGTATTTT. The rearrangement joins TRBV4-3 to TRBJ2-3; TRBD1 agrees at 9 bases. Germline V gene lookup returns CDR1 LGHNA and CDR2 YSLEER. With 0 bases clipped from V and 6 bases from J, the junction kept 7 bases outside the gene matches. This CDR3 is 16 amino acids long.

The rearrangement joins TRBV4-3 to TRBJ1-1; TRBD1 agrees at 11 bases. The CDR3 sequence is 18 residues long. J lost 2 bases, V lost 0 bases, and 8 bases had no gene match. Germline loops: CDR1 LGHNA, CDR2 YSLEER. The CDR3 sequence: CASSQDAVGQGANTEAFF. The CDR3 DNA is TGCGCCAGCAGCCAAGATGCGGTAGGACAGGGGGCTAACACTGAAGCTTTCTTT.

This rearrangement joins TRBV28 to TRBJ1-1; D remains ambiguous. The CDR3 runs to 14 residues. V lost 7 bases and J 2 bases, leaving 14 bases between the germline ends. CDR1 and CDR2 (germline): MDHEN, SYDVKM. The CDR3 loop is CASITAGFNTEAFF. In nucleotides, the CDR3 is TGTGCCAGCATCACCGCGGGATTTAACACTGAAGCTTTCTTT.

The chain joins TRBV29-1 to TRBJ1-2; TRBD1 is a possible D gene (6 bases). The CDR3 covers 12 residues. Germline V gene sequence: CDR1 SQVTM, CDR2 ANQGSEA. V was clipped by 5 bases and J by 2 bases, with 9 bases between them. The CDR3 DNA is TGCAGCGTTCTGGACAGAAACTATGGCTACACCTTC. Protein: CSVLDRNYGYTF.

The rearrangement links TRBV6-6 to TRBJ2-7, with 8 bases aligning to TRBD1. V lost 6 bases and J lost 1; bases outside the gene matches: 5. CDR1 and CDR2 (germline): MNHNY, SVGAGI (reference sequence). The CDR3 extends over 14 amino acids. The CDR3 DNA follows: TGTGCCAGCAGCAGCAGGGGGCAGTCCTACGAGCAGTACTTC. It specifies CASSSRGQSYEQYF.

V and J are TRBV7-9 and TRBJ2-7; 9 bases agree with TRBD2. This CDR3 contains 15 residues. The V and J ends lost 2 bases and 6 bases, in that order; junction bases with no gene match: 8. The V gene's germline CDR1 is SEHNR and CDR2 FQNEAQ (reference sequence). The CDR3 region has the DNA TGTGCCAGCAGCTTAATTGAGACTAGCGGCTGCGAGCAGTACTTC. Its protein is CASSLIETSGCEQYF.

V and J are TRBV4-3 and TRBJ1-1; perhaps TRBD1 as D (5 bases). Trimming took off 0 bases at V and 1 base at J, with 6 bases between the two ends. CDR1 is LGHNA, CDR2 YSLEER, per germline. The CDR3 is 14 amino acids. The CDR3 protein is CASSQEGGNTEAFF. The CDR3 bases are TGCGCCAGCAGCCAAGAGGGGGGGAACACTGAAGCTTTCTTT.